A selection of T cell receptor beta chains follows, all from one sample in a study of cytomegalovirus exposure and HLA in healthy donors. TCRdb's table, derived via immunoSEQ multiplex PCR, lists solely in-frame clones and lacks some. The sample carries around 190,000 clones, about 85% recorded once. Material for sequencing was PBMCs. These receptors all come from a man aged 18 to 35 in good health and CMV-seropositive. Each CDR3 is given with its conserved first and last residue. Each record gives: D gene, V gene, clone size, CDR3 length, J gene, CDR3 protein, CDR3 DNA. The D gene is left open where the match is weak. Expanded clones are given a class, and other clones once, few, many or no size at all.

NA	TRBV2	NA	13	TRBJ2-2	CASKQENTGELFF	TGTGCCAGCAAACAGGAAAACACCGGGGAGCTGTTTTTT
NA	TRBV11-3	NA	14	TRBJ2-3	CASSLGASPDTQYF	TGTGCCAGCAGCTTAGGCGCGTCTCCAGATACGCAGTATTTT
TRBD1	TRBV30	NA	14	TRBJ2-7	CAWSVGTGGYEQYF	TGTGCCTGGAGTGTCGGGACAGGGGGCTACGAGCAGTACTTC
NA	TRBV2	few	13	TRBJ1-3	CASGSGSGNTIYF	TGTGCCAGCGGGAGCGGCTCTGGAAACACCATATATTTT
NA	TRBV9	NA	15	TRBJ2-3	CASSVGGTTTDTQYF	TGTGCCAGCAGCGTAGGTGGCACTACCACAGATACGCAGTATTTT
NA	TRBV5-4	NA	16	TRBJ2-5	CASSPFSGSPGETQYF	TGTGCCAGCAGCCCCTTCTCCGGGTCTCCCGGGGAGACCCAGTACTTC
NA	TRBV6-5	NA	14	TRBJ2-1	CASGVSGGPNEQFF	TGTGCCAGTGGGGTGTCAGGGGGGCCTAATGAGCAGTTCTTC
TRBD2	TRBV6-5	once	13	TRBJ2-7	CASSYGGSAEQYF	TGTGCCAGCAGTTACGGCGGGAGTGCGGAGCAGTACTTC
NA	TRBV21-1	NA	13	TRBJ2-3	CASSKQGRDTQYF	TGTGCCAGCAGCAAACAGGGGAGAGATACGCAGTATTTT
TRBD2	TRBV5-1	NA	16	TRBJ2-3	CASHVGTSGSTDTQYF	TGCGCCAGCCATGTTGGGACTAGCGGAAGCACAGATACGCAGTATTTT
NA	TRBV5-4	NA	15	TRBJ1-6	CASMNGGAHNSPLHF	TGTGCCAGCATGAATGGGGGGGCCCATAATTCACCCCTCCACTTT
NA	TRBV27	once	15	TRBJ2-1	CASSLNLVSSAEQFF	TGTGCCAGCAGTTTAAACCTAGTTAGCTCGGCTGAGCAGTTCTTC
NA	TRBV10-3	NA	14	TRBJ2-3	CAIRSGTSTDTQYF	TGTGCCATCAGGTCGGGGACTAGCACAGATACGCAGTATTTT
NA	TRBV5-1	NA	16	TRBJ1-6	CASSPQPGGDNSPLHF	TGCGCCAGCAGCCCCCAGCCTGGAGGTGATAATTCACCCCTCCACTTT
NA	TRBV27	many	14	TRBJ2-7	CASSLSRESYEQYF	TGTGCCAGCAGTTTATCCCGGGAGTCCTACGAGCAGTACTTC
TRBD1	TRBV29-1	few	10	TRBJ1-2	CSIRDRGYTF	TGCAGCATCCGGGACAGAGGCTACACCTTC
TRBD1	TRBV6-1	NA	15	TRBJ2-6	CASTGQGAGANVLTF	TGTGCCAGCACTGGACAGGGGGCTGGGGCCAACGTCCTGACTTTC
NA	TRBV10-3	NA	13	TRBJ1-2	CAISVAGASGYTF	TGTGCCATCAGTGTGGCGGGGGCTTCGGGCTACACCTTC
TRBD2	TRBV7-9	NA	14	TRBJ2-5	CASSLTSNQETQYF	TGTGCCAGCAGCCTGACTAGCAATCAAGAGACCCAGTACTTC
NA	TRBV19	NA	12	TRBJ1-5	CASSNSQVPQHF	TGTGCCAGTAGTAATTCGCAGGTGCCCCAGCATTTT
TRBD2	TRBV7-9	NA	16	TRBJ2-7	CASMSRDSGRTYEQYF	TGTGCCAGTATGTCCAGGGATAGCGGGAGGACCTACGAGCAGTACTTC
NA	TRBV18	NA	16	TRBJ1-5	CASSPRPEGSNQPQHF	TGTGCCAGCTCACCGAGGCCAGAGGGTAGCAATCAGCCCCAGCATTTT
NA	TRBV5-5	NA	14	TRBJ1-1	CASSKQGSNTEAFF	TGTGCCAGCAGCAAACAGGGAAGTAACACTGAAGCTTTCTTT
TRBD2	TRBV18	once	16	TRBJ2-3	CASSPGLAGRGDTQYF	TGTGCCAGCTCACCAGGACTAGCGGGACGGGGAGATACGCAGTATTTT
TRBD2	TRBV2	NA	15	TRBJ2-3	CASSAVTSGRDTQYF	TGTGCCAGCAGTGCTGTGACTAGCGGGAGGGATACGCAGTATTTT
TRBD2	TRBV28	once	15	TRBJ2-5	CASSYRAGIQETQYF	TGTGCCAGCAGTTACCGAGCGGGGATTCAAGAGACCCAGTACTTC
NA	TRBV11-3	NA	14	TRBJ2-7	CASSLGAKPYEQYF	TGTGCCAGCAGCTTAGGAGCCAAACCCTACGAGCAGTACTTC
NA	TRBV19	NA	16	TRBJ2-2	CASSILTGSNTGELFF	TGTGCCAGTAGTATCCTGACAGGTTCGAACACCGGGGAGCTGTTTTTT
TRBD1	TRBV2	NA	16	TRBJ1-1	CASSESGGPLNTEAFF	TGTGCCAGCAGTGAATCAGGGGGCCCCTTGAACACTGAAGCTTTCTTT
NA	TRBV28	NA	12	TRBJ2-6	CASSGGANVLTF	TGTGCCAGCAGTGGCGGGGCCAACGTCCTGACTTTC
TRBD2	TRBV5-4	once	18	TRBJ2-5	CASSSSGRAGGIQETQYF	TGTGCCAGCAGCTCCAGCGGGAGGGCTGGAGGGATCCAAGAGACCCAGTACTTC
NA	TRBV10-2	NA	13	TRBJ1-3	CASSDSSGNTIYF	TGCGCCAGCAGTGACTCCTCTGGAAACACCATATATTTT
NA	TRBV29-1	NA	13	TRBJ2-3	CSVEEGAGDTQYF	TGCAGCGTTGAGGAAGGGGCGGGGGATACGCAGTATTTT
TRBD1	TRBV7-9	few	15	TRBJ1-6	CASSSDRELPSPLHF	TGTGCCAGCAGCAGTGACAGGGAGTTGCCCTCACCCCTCCACTTT
TRBD2	TRBV28	NA	15	TRBJ2-1	CASRLTSGGGDEQFF	TGTGCCAGCAGACTGACTAGCGGGGGGGGCGATGAGCAGTTCTTC
TRBD2	TRBV27	few	17	TRBJ2-1	CASSRGGVQTVFNEQFF	TGTGCCAGCAGTCGGGGGGGAGTTCAGACAGTTTTCAATGAGCAGTTCTTC
TRBD1	TRBV27	NA	14	TRBJ2-7	CASRSRDSPYEQYF	TGTGCCAGCAGATCCCGGGACAGTCCCTACGAGCAGTACTTC
NA	TRBV6-6	NA	15	TRBJ2-7	CASSNSLGEIAEQYF	TGTGCCAGCAGTAACAGCCTGGGTGAGATCGCCGAGCAGTACTTC
TRBD2	TRBV28	once	12	TRBJ2-7	CASSLAGVEQYF	TGTGCCAGCAGCTTAGCGGGAGTCGAGCAGTACTTC
NA	TRBV27	once	17	TRBJ2-7	CASSLTDPILSSYEQYF	TGTGCCAGCAGTTTGACTGATCCAATACTAAGCTCCTACGAGCAGTACTTC
TRBD2	TRBV9	NA	16	TRBJ2-1	CASSPTSGGLGGEQFF	TGTGCCAGCAGCCCAACTAGCGGCGGCTTGGGGGGTGAGCAGTTCTTC
NA	TRBV9	NA	15	TRBJ2-3	CASSVAQDITDTQYF	TGTGCCAGCAGCGTAGCCCAAGACATCACAGATACGCAGTATTTT
TRBD2	TRBV6-1	NA	15	TRBJ2-4	CASSARTSGGNIQYF	TGTGCCAGCAGTGCTCGGACTAGCGGGGGAAACATTCAGTACTTC
TRBD2	TRBV28	once	15	TRBJ2-7	CASIPLAGASYEQYF	TGTGCCAGCATTCCACTAGCGGGAGCATCCTACGAGCAGTACTTC
NA	TRBV7-7	NA	13	TRBJ2-7	CASSLAQGYEQYF	TGTGCCAGCAGCTTAGCTCAGGGGTACGAGCAGTACTTC
TRBD1	TRBV9	NA	12	TRBJ2-1	CASSRQGNEQFF	TGTGCCAGCAGTCGACAGGGGAATGAGCAGTTCTTC
TRBD1	TRBV5-1	NA	15	TRBJ1-5	CASSPDGQGNQPQHF	TGCGCCAGCAGCCCTGACGGACAGGGGAATCAGCCCCAGCATTTT
TRBD2	TRBV13	NA	18	TRBJ2-3	CASSSTSGSGRDTDTQYF	TGTGCCAGCAGCTCTACTAGCGGGTCGGGTCGGGACACAGATACGCAGTATTTT
NA	TRBV10-3	NA	11	TRBJ2-5	CAISDLGAQYF	TGTGCCATCAGCGACTTAGGGGCCCAGTACTTC
NA	TRBV6-6	NA	12	TRBJ1-1	CASSYGQIEAFF	TGTGCCAGCAGTTACGGACAGATTGAAGCTTTCTTT
TRBD1	TRBV6-1	NA	15	TRBJ1-4	CASSEEGRGREKLFF	TGTGCCAGCAGTGAAGAAGGCAGGGGGAGGGAAAAACTGTTTTTT
NA	TRBV19	NA	17	TRBJ1-5	CASTSPRDTAVRQPQHF	TGTGCCAGTACCTCCCCTCGGGACACCGCGGTTCGTCAGCCCCAGCATTTT
NA	TRBV28	NA	16	TRBJ2-5	CASSLFGLGGEETQYF	TGTGCCAGCAGTTTATTCGGACTAGGGGGGGAAGAGACCCAGTACTTC